This T cell receptor (beta chain) was identified during a study of PD-L1 blockade in urothelial cancer. Across the study: Blood was analyzed 3 weeks (second dose) and 6 weeks after treatment start. Blood yielded a median of around 150,000 T cells per sample.

Turning to this clone: Antigen: not known.

Clones were read by immunoSEQ multiplex PCR, and TCRdb kept only the in-frame ones, dropping some. This sample has 70,000 to 95,000 clones, with over 80% found just once. Study conclusions and caveats: Below-median blood TCR clonality before treatment forecast better survival.

This sample's time point: pretreatment peripheral blood. This specimen was PBMCs, taken around atezolizumab (anti-PD-L1) treatment. The source of this sequence is a man between 60 and 75 years old with urothelial cancer.

DNA for the CDR3: TGCGCCAGCAGCCAGGACAGGGTTGCCAATGAGCAGTTCTTC. It encodes CASSQDRVANEQFF. This chain joins TRBV4-3 and TRBJ2-1, with 8 bases that match TRBD1. With V trimmed by 3 bases and J by 6 bases, 4 bases remained unmatched. The germline V gene encodes CDR1 LGHNA and CDR2 YSLEER. There are 14 residues in the CDR3.